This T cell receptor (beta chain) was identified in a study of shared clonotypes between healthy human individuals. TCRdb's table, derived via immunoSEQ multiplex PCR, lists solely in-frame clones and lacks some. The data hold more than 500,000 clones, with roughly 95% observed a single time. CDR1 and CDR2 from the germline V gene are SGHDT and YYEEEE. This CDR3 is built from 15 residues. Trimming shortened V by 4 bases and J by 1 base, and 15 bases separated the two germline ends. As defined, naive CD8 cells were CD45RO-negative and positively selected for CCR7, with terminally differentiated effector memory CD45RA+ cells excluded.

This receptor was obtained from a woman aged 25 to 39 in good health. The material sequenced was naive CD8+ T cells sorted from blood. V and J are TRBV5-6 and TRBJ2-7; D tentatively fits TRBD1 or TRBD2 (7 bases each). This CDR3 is CASSIDREGSYEQYF. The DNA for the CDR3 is TGTGCCAGCAGCATAGACAGGGAGGGGTCCTACGAGCAGTACTTC. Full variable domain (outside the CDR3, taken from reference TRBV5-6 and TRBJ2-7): DAGVTQSPTHLIKTRGQQVTLRCSPKSGHDTVSWYQQALGQGPQFIFQYYEEEERQRGNFPDRFSGHQFPNYSSELNVNALLLGDSALYLCASSIDREGSYEQYFGPGTRLTVT.